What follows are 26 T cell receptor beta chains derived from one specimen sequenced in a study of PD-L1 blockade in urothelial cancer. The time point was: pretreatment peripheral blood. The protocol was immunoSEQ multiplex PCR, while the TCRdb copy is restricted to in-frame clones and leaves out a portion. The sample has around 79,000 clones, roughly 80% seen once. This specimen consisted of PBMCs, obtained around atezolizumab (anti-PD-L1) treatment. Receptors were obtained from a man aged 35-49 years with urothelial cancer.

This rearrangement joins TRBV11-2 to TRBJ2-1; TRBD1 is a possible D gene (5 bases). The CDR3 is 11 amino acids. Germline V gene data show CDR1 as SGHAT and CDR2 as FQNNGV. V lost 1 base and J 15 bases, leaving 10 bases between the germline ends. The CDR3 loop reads CASSLAQGTFF. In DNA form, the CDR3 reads TGTGCCAGCAGCTTAGCGCAGGGTACGTTCTTC.

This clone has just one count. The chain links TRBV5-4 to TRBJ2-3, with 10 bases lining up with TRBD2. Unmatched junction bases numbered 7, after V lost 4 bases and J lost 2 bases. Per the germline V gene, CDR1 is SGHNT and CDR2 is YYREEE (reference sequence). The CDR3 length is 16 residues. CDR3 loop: CASSDGTSEYTDTQYF. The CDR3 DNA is TGTGCCAGCAGCGACGGGACTAGCGAGTACACAGATACGCAGTATTTT.

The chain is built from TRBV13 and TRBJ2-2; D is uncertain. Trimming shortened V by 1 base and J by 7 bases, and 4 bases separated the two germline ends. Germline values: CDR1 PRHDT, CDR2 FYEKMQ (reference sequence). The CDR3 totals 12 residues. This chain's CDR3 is CASSLVDGELFF. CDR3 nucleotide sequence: TGTGCCAGCAGCTTAGTAGACGGGGAGCTGTTTTTT.

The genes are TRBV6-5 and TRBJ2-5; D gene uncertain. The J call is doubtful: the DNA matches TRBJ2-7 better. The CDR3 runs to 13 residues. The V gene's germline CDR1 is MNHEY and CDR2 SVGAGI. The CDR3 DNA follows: TGTGCCAGCAGTTACTCAACAGACTACGAGCAGTACTTC. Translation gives CASSYSTDYEQYF.

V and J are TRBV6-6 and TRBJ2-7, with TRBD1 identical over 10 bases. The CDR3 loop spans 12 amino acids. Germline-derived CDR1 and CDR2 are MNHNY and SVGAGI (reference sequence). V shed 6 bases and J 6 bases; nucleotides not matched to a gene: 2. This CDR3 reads CASRTGGGEQYF. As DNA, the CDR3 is TGTGCCAGCAGGACAGGGGGCGGCGAGCAGTACTTC.

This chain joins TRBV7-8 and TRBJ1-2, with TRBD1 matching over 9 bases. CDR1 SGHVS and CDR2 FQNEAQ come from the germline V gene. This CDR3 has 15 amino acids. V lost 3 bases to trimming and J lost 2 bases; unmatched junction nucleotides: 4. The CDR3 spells CASSLGQGQNYGYTF. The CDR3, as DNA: TGTGCCAGCAGCTTGGGACAGGGTCAAAACTATGGCTACACCTTC.

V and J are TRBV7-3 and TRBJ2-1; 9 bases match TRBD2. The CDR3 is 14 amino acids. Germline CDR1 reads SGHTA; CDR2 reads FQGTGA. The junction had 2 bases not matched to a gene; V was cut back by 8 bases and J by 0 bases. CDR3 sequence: CASSAGGSYNEQFF. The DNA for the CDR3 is TGTGCCAGCTCAGCGGGAGGCTCCTACAATGAGCAGTTCTTC.

CDR3 in amino acids: CATYPGQGSYEQYF. CDR3 sequence (DNA): TGCGCCACCTATCCGGGACAGGGTTCCTACGAGCAGTACTTC. This chain joins TRBV4-1 and TRBJ2-7; 9 bases are a match to TRBD1. After removal of 10 bases from V and 1 base from J, the junction contained 8 bases not matched to a gene. This CDR3 is 14 amino acids long. Germline CDR1 and CDR2: MGHRA and YSYEKL.

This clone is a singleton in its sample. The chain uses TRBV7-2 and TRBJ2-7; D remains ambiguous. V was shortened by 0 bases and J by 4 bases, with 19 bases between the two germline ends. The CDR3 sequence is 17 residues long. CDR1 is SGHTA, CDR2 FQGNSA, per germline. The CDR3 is CASSLARNAELRYEQYF. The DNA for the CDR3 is TGTGCCAGCAGCTTAGCTCGTAACGCGGAACTGAGGTACGAGCAGTACTTC.

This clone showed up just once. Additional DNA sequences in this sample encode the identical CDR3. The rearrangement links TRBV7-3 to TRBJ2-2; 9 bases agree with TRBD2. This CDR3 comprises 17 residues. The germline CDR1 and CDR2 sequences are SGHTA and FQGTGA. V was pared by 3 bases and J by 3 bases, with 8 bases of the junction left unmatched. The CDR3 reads CASSLLAGGPDTGELFF. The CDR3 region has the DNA TGTGCCAGCAGCTTGCTCGCGGGAGGGCCCGACACCGGGGAGCTGTTTTTT.

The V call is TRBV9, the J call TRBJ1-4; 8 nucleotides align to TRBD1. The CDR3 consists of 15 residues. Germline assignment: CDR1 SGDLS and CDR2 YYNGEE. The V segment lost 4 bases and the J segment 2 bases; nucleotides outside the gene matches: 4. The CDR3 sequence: CASSLRQGTNEKLFF. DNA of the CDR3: TGTGCCAGCAGCCTCCGACAGGGGACTAATGAAAAACTGTTTTTT.

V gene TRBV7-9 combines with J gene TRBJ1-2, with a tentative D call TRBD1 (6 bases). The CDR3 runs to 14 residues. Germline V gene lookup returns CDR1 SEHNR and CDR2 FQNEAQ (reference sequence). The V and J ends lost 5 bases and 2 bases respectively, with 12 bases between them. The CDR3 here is CASSEKGVNYGYTF. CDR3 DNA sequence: TGTGCCAGCAGCGAGAAGGGGGTGAACTATGGCTACACCTTC.

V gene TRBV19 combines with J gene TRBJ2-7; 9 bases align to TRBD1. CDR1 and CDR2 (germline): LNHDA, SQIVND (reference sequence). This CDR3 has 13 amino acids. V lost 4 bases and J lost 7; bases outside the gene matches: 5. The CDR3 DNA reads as TGTGCCAGTAGTAAAACAGGGACAGGGGAGCAGTACTTC. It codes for CASSKTGTGEQYF.

CDR3 nucleotide sequence: TGTGCCAGTAGTACCCCCGGCGGTGGTTGGTACAATGAGCAGTTCTTC. This gives the protein CASSTPGGGWYNEQFF. J is TRBJ2-1 and V is TRBV19; D is ambiguous. Germline V gene sequence: CDR1 LNHDA, CDR2 SQIVND (reference sequence). The CDR3 runs to 16 residues. V gave up 4 bases and J gave up 4 bases, with 17 bases separating them. Drawing the rest from reference TRBV19 and TRBJ2-1, the complete variable domain is DGGITQSPKYLFRKEGQNVTLSCEQNLNHDAMYWYRQDPGQGLRLIYYSQIVNDFQKGDIAEGYSVSREKKESFPLTVTSAQKNPTAFYLCASSTPGGGWYNEQFFGPGTRLTVL.

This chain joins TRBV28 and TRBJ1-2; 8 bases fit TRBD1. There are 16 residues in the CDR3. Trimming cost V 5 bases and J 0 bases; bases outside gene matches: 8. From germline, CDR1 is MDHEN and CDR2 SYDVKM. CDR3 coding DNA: TGTGCCAGCAGTCACTCCACAGGGGGGTCTAACTATGGCTACACCTTC. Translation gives CASSHSTGGSNYGYTF.

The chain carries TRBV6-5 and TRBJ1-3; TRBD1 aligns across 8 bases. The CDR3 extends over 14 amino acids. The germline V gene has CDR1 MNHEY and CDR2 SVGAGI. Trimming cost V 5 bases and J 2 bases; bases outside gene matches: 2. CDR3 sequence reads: CASSGQGTGNTIYF. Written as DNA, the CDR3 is TGTGCCAGCAGTGGACAGGGAACTGGAAACACCATATATTTT.

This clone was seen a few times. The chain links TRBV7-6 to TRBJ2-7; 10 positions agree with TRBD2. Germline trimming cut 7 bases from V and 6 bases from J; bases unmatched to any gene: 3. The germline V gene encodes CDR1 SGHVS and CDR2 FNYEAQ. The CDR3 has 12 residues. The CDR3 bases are TGTGCCAGCACCGCTAGCGGGGGCGAGCAGTACTTC. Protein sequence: CASTASGGEQYF.

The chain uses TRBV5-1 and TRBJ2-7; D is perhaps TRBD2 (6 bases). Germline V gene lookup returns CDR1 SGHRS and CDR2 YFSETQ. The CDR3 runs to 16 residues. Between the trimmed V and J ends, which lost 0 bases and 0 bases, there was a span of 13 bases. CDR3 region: CASSLVAGTNSYEQYF. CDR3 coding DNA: TGCGCCAGCAGCTTGGTTGCGGGAACTAACTCCTACGAGCAGTACTTC.

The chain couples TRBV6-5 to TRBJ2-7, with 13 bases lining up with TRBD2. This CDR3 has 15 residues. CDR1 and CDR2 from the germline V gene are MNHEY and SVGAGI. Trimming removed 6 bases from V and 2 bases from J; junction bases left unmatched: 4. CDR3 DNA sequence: TGTGCCAGCAGACCCGGGACTAGCGGGACCTACGAGCAGTACTTC. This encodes CASRPGTSGTYEQYF.

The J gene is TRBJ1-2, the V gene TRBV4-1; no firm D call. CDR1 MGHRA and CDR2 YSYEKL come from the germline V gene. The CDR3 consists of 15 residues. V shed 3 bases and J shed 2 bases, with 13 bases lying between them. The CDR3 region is CASSHPPPQNYGYTF. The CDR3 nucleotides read TGCGCCAGCAGCCACCCACCCCCACAGAACTATGGCTACACCTTC.

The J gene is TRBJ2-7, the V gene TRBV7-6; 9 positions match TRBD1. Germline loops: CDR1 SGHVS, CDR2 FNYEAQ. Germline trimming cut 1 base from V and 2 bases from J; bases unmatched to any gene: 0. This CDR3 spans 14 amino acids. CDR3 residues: CASSLGTGAYEQYF. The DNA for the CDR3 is TGTGCCAGCAGCTTAGGGACAGGGGCCTACGAGCAGTACTTC.

The CDR3 is CASSIGQPQTSGANVLTF. CDR3 bases: TGCGCCAGCAGCATAGGACAGCCACAAACCTCTGGGGCCAACGTCCTGACTTTC. The chain couples TRBV5-1 to TRBJ2-6; possibly TRBD1 for D (6 bases). The CDR3 has 18 amino acids. Germline V gene sequence: CDR1 SGHRS, CDR2 YFSETQ. Trimming took off 4 bases at V and 0 bases at J, with 17 bases between the two ends.

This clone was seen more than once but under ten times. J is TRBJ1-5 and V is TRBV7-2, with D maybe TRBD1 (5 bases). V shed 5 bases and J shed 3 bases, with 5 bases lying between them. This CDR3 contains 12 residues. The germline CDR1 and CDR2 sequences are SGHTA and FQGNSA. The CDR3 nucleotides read TGTGCCAGCAGCGGGGCCAATCAGCCCCAGCATTTT. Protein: CASSGANQPQHF.

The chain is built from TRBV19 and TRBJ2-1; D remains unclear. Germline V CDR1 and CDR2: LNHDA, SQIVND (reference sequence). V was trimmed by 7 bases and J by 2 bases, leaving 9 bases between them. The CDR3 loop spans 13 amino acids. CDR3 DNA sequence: TGTGCCAGTAATGAGAACCCCTACAATGAGCAGTTCTTC. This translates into CASNENPYNEQFF. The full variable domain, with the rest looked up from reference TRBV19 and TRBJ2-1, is DGGITQSPKYLFRKEGQNVTLSCEQNLNHDAMYWYRQDPGQGLRLIYYSQIVNDFQKGDIAEGYSVSREKKESFPLTVTSAQKNPTAFYLCASNENPYNEQFFGPGTRLTVL.

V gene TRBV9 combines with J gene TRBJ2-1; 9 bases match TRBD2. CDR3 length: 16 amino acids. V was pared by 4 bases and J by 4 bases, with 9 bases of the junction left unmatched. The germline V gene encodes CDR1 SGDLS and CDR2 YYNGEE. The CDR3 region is CASSPLDAGGYNEQFF. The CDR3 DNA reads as TGTGCCAGCAGCCCCCTAGATGCGGGAGGGTACAATGAGCAGTTCTTC. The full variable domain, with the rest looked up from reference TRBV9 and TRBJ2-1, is DSGVTQTPKHLITATGQRVTLRCSPRSGDLSVYWYQQSLDQGLQFLIQYYNGEERAKGNILERFSAQQFPDLHSELNLSSLELGDSALYFCASSPLDAGGYNEQFFGPGTRLTVL.

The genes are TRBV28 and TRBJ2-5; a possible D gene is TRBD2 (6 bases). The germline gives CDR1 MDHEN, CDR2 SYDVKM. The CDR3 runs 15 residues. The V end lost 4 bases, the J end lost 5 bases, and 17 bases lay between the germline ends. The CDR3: CASSSPGLSGETQYF. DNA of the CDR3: TGTGCCAGCAGTTCCCCGGGACTCTCGGGTGAGACCCAGTACTTC. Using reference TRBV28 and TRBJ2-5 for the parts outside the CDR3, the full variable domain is DVKVTQSSRYLVKRTGEKVFLECVQDMDHENMFWYRQDPGLGLRLIYFSYDVKMKEKGDIPEGYSVSREKKERFSLILESASTNQTSMYLCASSSPGLSGETQYFGPGTRLLVL.